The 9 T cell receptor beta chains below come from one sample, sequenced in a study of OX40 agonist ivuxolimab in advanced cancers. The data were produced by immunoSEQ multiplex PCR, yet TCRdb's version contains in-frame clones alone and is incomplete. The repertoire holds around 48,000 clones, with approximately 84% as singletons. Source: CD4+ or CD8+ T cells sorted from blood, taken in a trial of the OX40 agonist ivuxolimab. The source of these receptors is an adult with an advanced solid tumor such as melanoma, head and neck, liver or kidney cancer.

The CDR3 coding sequence is TGTGCCAGCAGCATGGGACAGGGGTACGGCTACACCTTC. Its protein is CASSMGQGYGYTF. The chain joins TRBV27 to TRBJ1-2, with TRBD1 identical over 10 bases. The CDR3 has 13 residues. CDR1 is MNHEY, CDR2 SMNVEV, per germline (reference sequence). V lost 6 bases and J lost 8; bases outside the gene matches: 6.

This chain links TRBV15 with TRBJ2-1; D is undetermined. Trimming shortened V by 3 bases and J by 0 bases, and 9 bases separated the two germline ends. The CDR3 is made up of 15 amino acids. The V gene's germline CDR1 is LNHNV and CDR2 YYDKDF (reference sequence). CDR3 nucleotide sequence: TGTGCCACCAGCAGGGCAAGGAGCTCCTACAATGAGCAGTTCTTC. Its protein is CATSRARSSYNEQFF.

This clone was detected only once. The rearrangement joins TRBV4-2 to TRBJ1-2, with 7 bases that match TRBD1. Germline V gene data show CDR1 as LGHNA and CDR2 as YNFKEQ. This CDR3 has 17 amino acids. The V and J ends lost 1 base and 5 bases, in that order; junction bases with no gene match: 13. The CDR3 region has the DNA TGTGCCAGCAGCCAAGTCTCGGGTCCCGGGACAGCTTATGGCTACACCTTC. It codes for CASSQVSGPGTAYGYTF.

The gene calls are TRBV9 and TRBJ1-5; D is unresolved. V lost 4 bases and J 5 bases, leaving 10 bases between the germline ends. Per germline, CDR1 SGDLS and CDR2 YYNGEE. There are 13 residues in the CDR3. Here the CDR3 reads CASSPGRDQPQHF. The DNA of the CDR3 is TGTGCCAGCAGCCCTGGGAGGGATCAGCCCCAGCATTTT. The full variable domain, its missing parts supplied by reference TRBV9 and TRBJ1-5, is DSGVTQTPKHLITATGQRVTLRCSPRSGDLSVYWYQQSLDQGLQFLIQYYNGEERAKGNILERFSAQQFPDLHSELNLSSLELGDSALYFCASSPGRDQPQHFGDGTRLSIL.

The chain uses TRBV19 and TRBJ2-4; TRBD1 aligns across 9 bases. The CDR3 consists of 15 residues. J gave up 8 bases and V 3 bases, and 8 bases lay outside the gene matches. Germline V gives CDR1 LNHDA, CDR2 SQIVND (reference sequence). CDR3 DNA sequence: TGTGCCAGTAGTATCCACAGGGGGCGCTGGGACATTCAGTACTTC. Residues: CASSIHRGRWDIQYF.

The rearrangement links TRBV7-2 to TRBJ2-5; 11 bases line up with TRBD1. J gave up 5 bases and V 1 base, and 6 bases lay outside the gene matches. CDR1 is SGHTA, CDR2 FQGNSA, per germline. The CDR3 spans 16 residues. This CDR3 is CASSLGRTGGTETQYF. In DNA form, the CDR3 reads TGTGCCAGCAGCTTAGGCCGGACAGGGGGCACGGAGACCCAGTACTTC.

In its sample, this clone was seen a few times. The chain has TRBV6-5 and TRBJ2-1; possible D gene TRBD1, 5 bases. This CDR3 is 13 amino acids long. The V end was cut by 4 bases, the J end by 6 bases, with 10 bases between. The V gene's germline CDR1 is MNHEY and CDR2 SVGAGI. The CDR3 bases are TGTGCCAGCAGTTCCAGGGTCCTCAATGAGCAGTTCTTC. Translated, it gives CASSSRVLNEQFF.

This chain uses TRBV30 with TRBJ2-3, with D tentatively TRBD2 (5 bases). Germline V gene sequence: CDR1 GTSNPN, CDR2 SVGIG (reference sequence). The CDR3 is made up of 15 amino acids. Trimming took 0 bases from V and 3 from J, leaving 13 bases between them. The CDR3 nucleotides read TGTGCCTGGAGTGTCGCCCGGGGATGGACAGATACGCAGTATTTT. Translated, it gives CAWSVARGWTDTQYF.

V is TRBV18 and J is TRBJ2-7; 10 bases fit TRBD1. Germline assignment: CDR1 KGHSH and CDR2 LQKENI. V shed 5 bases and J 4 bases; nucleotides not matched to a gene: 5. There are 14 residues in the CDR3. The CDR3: CASSERTGGYEQYF. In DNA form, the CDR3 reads TGTGCCAGCTCAGAAAGGACAGGGGGATACGAGCAGTACTTC. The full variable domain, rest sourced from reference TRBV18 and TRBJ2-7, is NAGVMQNPRHLVRRRGQEARLRCSPMKGHSHVYWYRQLPEEGLKFMVYLQKENIIDESGMPKERFSAEFPKEGPSILRIQQVVRGDSAAYFCASSERTGGYEQYFGPGTRLTVT.